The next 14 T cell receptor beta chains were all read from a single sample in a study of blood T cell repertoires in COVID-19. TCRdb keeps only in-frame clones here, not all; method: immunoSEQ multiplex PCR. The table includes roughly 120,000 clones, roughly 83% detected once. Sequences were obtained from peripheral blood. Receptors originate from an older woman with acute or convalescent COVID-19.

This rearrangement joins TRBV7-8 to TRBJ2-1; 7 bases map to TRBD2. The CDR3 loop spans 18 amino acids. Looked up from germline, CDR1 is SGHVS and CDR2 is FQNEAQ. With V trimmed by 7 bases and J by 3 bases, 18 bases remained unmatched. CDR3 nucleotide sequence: TGTGCCAGCAACGTGGGCAAACCCCCTAGCGGCCGCTACAATGAGCAGTTCTTC. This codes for CASNVGKPPSGRYNEQFF.

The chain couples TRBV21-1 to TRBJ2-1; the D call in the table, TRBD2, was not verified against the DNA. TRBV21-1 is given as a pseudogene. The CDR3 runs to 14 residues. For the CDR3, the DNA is TGTGCCAGCTCGGAGGCGCCCCGGTCTCTGGAGCAGTTCTTC. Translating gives CASSEAPRSLEQFF.

CDR3 amino acids: CASSRTGVEQFF. In nucleotides, the CDR3 is TGTGCCAGCAGTCGGACAGGGGTGGAGCAGTTCTTC. The gene calls are TRBV7-9 and TRBJ2-1, with 9 bases fitting TRBD1. The V and J ends lost 6 bases and 10 bases, in that order; junction bases with no gene match: 4. This CDR3 has 12 residues. Germline V gene sequence: CDR1 SEHNR, CDR2 FQNEAQ (reference sequence).

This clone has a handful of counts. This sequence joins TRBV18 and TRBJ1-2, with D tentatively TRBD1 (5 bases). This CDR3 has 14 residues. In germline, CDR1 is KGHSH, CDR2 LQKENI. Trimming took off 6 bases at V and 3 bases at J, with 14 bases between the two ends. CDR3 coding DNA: TGTGCCAGCTCTCCTATCCCGACAGACTATGGCTACACCTTC. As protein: CASSPIPTDYGYTF.

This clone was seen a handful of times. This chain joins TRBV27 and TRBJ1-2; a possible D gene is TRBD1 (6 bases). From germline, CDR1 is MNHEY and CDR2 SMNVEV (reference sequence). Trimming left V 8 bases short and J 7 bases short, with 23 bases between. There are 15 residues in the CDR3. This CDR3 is CASGAGSGGATGYTF. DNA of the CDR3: TGTGCCAGCGGGGCGGGGTCGGGGGGCGCGACTGGCTACACCTTC.

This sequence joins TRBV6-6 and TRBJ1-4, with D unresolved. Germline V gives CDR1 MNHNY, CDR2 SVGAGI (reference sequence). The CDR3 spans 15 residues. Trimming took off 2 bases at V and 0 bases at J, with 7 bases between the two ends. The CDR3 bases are TGTGCCAGCAGTTACGGGAGAGCAACTAATGAAAAACTGTTTTTT. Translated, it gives CASSYGRATNEKLFF.

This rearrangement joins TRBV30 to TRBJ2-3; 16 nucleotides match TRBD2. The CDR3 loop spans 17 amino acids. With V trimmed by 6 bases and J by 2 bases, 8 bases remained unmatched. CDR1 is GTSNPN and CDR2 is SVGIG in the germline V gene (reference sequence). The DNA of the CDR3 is TGTGCCTGCGCCCCGGGACTAGCGGGAGGGCTCACAGATACGCAGTATTTT. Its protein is CACAPGLAGGLTDTQYF.

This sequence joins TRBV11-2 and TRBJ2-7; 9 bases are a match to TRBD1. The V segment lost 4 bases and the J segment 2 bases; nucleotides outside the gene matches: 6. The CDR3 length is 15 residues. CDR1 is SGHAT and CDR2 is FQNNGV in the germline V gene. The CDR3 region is CASSSTGTGPYEQYF. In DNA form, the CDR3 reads TGTGCCAGCAGCTCAACCGGGACAGGGCCCTACGAGCAGTACTTC.

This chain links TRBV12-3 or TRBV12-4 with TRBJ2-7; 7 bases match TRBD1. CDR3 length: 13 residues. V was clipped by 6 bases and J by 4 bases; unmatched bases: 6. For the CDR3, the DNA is TGTGCCAGCAGCGGACAGGCCTCGTACGAGCAGTACTTC. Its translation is CASSGQASYEQYF.

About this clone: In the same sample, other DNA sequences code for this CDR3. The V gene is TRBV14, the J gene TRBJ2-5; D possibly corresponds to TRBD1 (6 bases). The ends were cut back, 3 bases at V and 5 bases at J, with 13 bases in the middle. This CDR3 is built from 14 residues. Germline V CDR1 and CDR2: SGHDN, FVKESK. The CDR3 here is CASSQGARSETQYF. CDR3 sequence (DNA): TGTGCCAGCAGCCAGGGGGCGAGATCGGAGACCCAGTACTTC.

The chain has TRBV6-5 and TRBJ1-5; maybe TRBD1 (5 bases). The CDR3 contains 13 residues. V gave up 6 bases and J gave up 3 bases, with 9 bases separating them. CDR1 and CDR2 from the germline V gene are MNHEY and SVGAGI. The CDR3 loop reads CASSRQFNQPQHF. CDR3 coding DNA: TGTGCCAGCAGCAGACAGTTCAATCAGCCCCAGCATTTT.

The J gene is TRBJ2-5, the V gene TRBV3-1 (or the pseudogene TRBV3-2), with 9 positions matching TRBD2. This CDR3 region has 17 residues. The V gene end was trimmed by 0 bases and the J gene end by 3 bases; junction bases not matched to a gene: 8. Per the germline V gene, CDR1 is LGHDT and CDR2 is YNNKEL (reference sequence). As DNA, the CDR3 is TGTGCCAGCAGCCAAGATTTACTAGCGGGCGAAAAAGAGACCCAGTACTTC. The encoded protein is CASSQDLLAGEKETQYF.

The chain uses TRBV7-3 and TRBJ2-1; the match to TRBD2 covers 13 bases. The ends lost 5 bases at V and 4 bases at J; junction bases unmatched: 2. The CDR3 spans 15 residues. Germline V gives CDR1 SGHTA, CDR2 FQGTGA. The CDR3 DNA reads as TGTGCCAGCAGCCTGGGACTAGCGGGGTACAATGAGCAGTTCTTC. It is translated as CASSLGLAGYNEQFF.

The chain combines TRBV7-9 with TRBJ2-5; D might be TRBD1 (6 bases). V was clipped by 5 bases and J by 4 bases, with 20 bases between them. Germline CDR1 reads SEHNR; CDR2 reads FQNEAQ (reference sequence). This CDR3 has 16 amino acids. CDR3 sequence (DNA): TGTGCCAGCAGCCCCCGGGACATAGCTTATCTAGAGACCCAGTACTTC. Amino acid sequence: CASSPRDIAYLETQYF.